These 18 T cell receptor beta chains were all obtained from the same sample, sequenced in a study of T-cell reconstitution after alpha-beta-depleted transplantation in children. Unique molecular identifiers were incorporated when the TCRbeta library was constructed. TCRdb used MiXCR to reprocess the PCR reads, holding one entry per CDR3 protein. Among 44,000 or so distinct CDR3 sequences, around 9.2% were seen once, and the ten largest hold 27%. This material consisted of PBMCs, mostly from graft donor cells, taken 60 days after TCRalphabeta/CD19-depleted stem cell transplant. These receptor sequences come from a male patient aged 2-15 years who had a stem cell transplant for chronic granulomatous disease, so the T cells may come from the graft donor.

In its sample, this clonotype was seen many times. The V and J genes are TRBV11-2 and TRBJ2-3; D call uncertain. CDR3 length: 14 residues. CDR1 and CDR2 (germline): SGHAT, FQNNGV. Trimming removed 0 bases from V and 2 bases from J, with 6 bases in between. The CDR3 sequence: CASSLDLITDTQYF. As DNA, the CDR3 is TGTGCCAGCAGCTTAGACCTAATCACAGATACGCAGTATTTT.

Only a few counts were recorded for this clonotype. The rearrangement uses TRBV6-2 or TRBV6-3 and TRBJ2-7; 10 bases map to TRBD2. The CDR3 has 17 residues. Per germline, CDR1 MNHEY and CDR2 SVGEGT. J gave up 2 bases and V 4 bases, and 11 bases lay outside the gene matches. The CDR3 DNA reads TGTGCCAGCAGTTCGTACCTAGCGGGAGTAACCCCCTACGAGCAGTACTTC. It codes for CASSSYLAGVTPYEQYF.

This clonotype was observed at least ten times. This chain joins TRBV3-1 and TRBJ1-2, with 7 bases lining up with TRBD1. This CDR3 has 15 amino acids. V was clipped by 0 bases and J by 4 bases; unmatched bases: 5. Germline lookup yields CDR1 LGHDT and CDR2 YNNKEL (reference sequence). CDR3 sequence: CASSQDGWTGYGYTF. Here the CDR3 DNA reads TGTGCCAGCAGCCAAGACGGTTGGACAGGCTATGGCTACACCTTC.

A few counts support this clonotype. The genes are TRBV7-3 and TRBJ2-1; 7 nucleotides agree with TRBD2. This CDR3 is built from 16 residues. V was pared by 5 bases and J by 0 bases, with 7 bases of the junction left unmatched. Germline CDR1 reads SGHTA; CDR2 reads FQGTGA. For the CDR3, the DNA is TGTGCCAGCAGCCCGACTAGCTGGGGCTCCTACAATGAGCAGTTCTTC. Translating gives CASSPTSWGSYNEQFF. Drawing the rest from reference TRBV7-3 and TRBJ2-1, the complete variable domain is GAGVSQTPSNKVTEKGKYVELRCDPISGHTALYWYRQSLGQGPEFLIYFQGTGAADDSGLPNDRFFAVRPEGSVSTLKIQRTERGDSAVYLCASSPTSWGSYNEQFFGPGTRLTVL.

Many counts were recorded for this clonotype. The chain joins TRBV3-1 to TRBJ2-3; D is undetermined. Trimming cost V 2 bases and J 1 base, with 13 bases left between them. The V gene's germline CDR1 is LGHDT and CDR2 YNNKEL (reference sequence). This CDR3 contains 16 residues. The CDR3 nucleotides are TGTGCCAGCAGCCAACCGACACACCGAGGCACAGATACGCAGTATTTT. Its translation is CASSQPTHRGTDTQYF.

Of note for this clonotype: This could be a read error, since a much larger clone is one nucleotide away. This chain links TRBV2 with TRBJ1-1, with a weak D call TRBD1 (5 bases). The CDR3 is made up of 16 amino acids. Germline CDR1 reads SNHLY; CDR2 reads FYNNEI. The CDR3 sequence: CATSGVILLGGTEAFF. The CDR3 DNA reads as TGTGCCACCAGTGGAGTGATATTACTGGGGGGCACTGAAGCTTTCTTT.

The CDR3 loop is CSASSGIVGELFF. As DNA, the CDR3 is TGCAGTGCTAGCAGCGGGATTGTGGGGGAGCTGTTTTTT. The chain combines TRBV20-1 with TRBJ2-2; 7 nucleotides line up with TRBD2. Germline V gene sequence: CDR1 DFQATT, CDR2 SNEGSKA (reference sequence). This CDR3 comprises 13 residues. The ends lost 3 bases at V and 8 bases at J; junction bases unmatched: 6.

In this sample, this clonotype turned up many times. The chain is built from TRBV9 and TRBJ1-2, with unresolved D. CDR3 size: 18 residues. V was clipped by 0 bases and J by 2 bases, with 20 bases between them. CDR1 is SGDLS, CDR2 YYNGEE, per germline. The DNA for the CDR3 is TGTGCCAGCAGCGTAGGGTCGGAAGGCCAGATTTCAAACTATGGCTACACCTTC. Protein product: CASSVGSEGQISNYGYTF.

The rearrangement uses TRBV20-1 and TRBJ2-1; the D gene is possibly TRBD1 (8 bases). CDR1 and CDR2 (germline): DFQATT, SNEGSKA (reference sequence). This CDR3 has 19 residues. Deletions cut 1 base from V and 5 bases from J, with 27 bases between. This chain's CDR3 is CSARVGGRGRAGADNEQFF. The CDR3 DNA reads TGCAGTGCTAGAGTGGGTGGCAGGGGGCGCGCGGGAGCTGACAATGAGCAGTTCTTC.

The chain couples TRBV20-1 to TRBJ1-5; weak D call: TRBD1 (5 bases). Per germline, CDR1 DFQATT and CDR2 SNEGSKA (reference sequence). The CDR3 is made up of 14 amino acids. V lost 4 bases and J lost 0, with 10 bases in between. CDR3 sequence (DNA): TGCAGTGCTATTACAGGTGATAGCAATCAGCCCCAGCATTTT. Its protein is CSAITGDSNQPQHF.

The chain uses TRBV29-1 and TRBJ2-6; D is perhaps TRBD2 (5 bases). The V and J ends lost 5 bases and 2 bases respectively, with 7 bases between them. The CDR3 sequence is 13 residues long. Germline lookup yields CDR1 SQVTM and CDR2 ANQGSEA. The CDR3 loop reads CSVLGAGANVLTF. The CDR3 nucleotides are TGCAGCGTTTTGGGAGCTGGGGCCAACGTCCTGACTTTC.

This clonotype was recorded a few times. The rearrangement links TRBV3-1 to TRBJ1-5; tentative D call: TRBD1 (6 bases). Trimming pared 4 bases from V and 5 bases from J, leaving 15 bases between. The germline V gene has CDR1 LGHDT and CDR2 YNNKEL (reference sequence). The CDR3 runs to 15 residues. The CDR3 region has the DNA TGTGCCAGCAGCCCCCTGGCAGGGGTGGATCAGCCCCAGCATTTT. This codes for CASSPLAGVDQPQHF.

This clonotype was observed many times. The chain is built from TRBV11-1 and TRBJ2-3; D may be TRBD1 or TRBD2 (6 bases each). Germline V gives CDR1 SGHAT, CDR2 FQDESV (reference sequence). Trimming stripped 0 bases from V and 3 bases from J, with 13 bases between. There are 16 residues in the CDR3. In nucleotides, the CDR3 is TGTGCCAGCAGCTTAGCGTGGACGGGGGCTACAGATACGCAGTATTTT. This encodes CASSLAWTGATDTQYF.

This clonotype was found many times. V usage is TRBV14 and J usage is TRBJ2-1; D gene uncertain. Germline-derived CDR1 and CDR2 are SGHDN and FVKESK. There are 15 residues in the CDR3. Deletions cut 1 base from V and 0 bases from J, with 7 bases between. The CDR3 loop reads CASSQVGFSYNEQFF. The CDR3 DNA reads as TGTGCCAGCAGCCAAGTGGGCTTCTCCTACAATGAGCAGTTCTTC.

This chain connects TRBV29-1 to TRBJ1-4; the D gene is possibly TRBD1 (5 bases). The CDR3 is 13 amino acids. Per the germline V gene, CDR1 is SQVTM and CDR2 is ANQGSEA. With 4 bases removed from V and 11 bases from J, the gap between germline ends came to 17 bases. The CDR3, as DNA: TGCAGCGTTGTGTGGAGAGAAGGGGACAAACTGTTTTTT. Translating gives CSVVWREGDKLFF.

Many counts were recorded for this clonotype. The chain joins TRBV7-9 to TRBJ1-3, with D uncertain. Trimming removed 3 bases at V and 0 bases at J, with 9 bases between. CDR1 is SEHNR and CDR2 is FQNEAQ in the germline V gene (reference sequence). The CDR3 covers 15 residues. CDR3 sequence reads: CASSFLQISGNTIYF. CDR3 DNA: TGTGCCAGCAGCTTCTTACAGATCTCTGGAAACACCATATATTTT.

This chain uses TRBV28 with TRBJ2-7; TRBD1 aligns across 8 bases. From germline, CDR1 is MDHEN and CDR2 SYDVKM. V trimming: 4 bases; J trimming: 6 bases; junction bases outside the gene matches: 5. This CDR3 is 13 amino acids long. The CDR3 loop is CASSSPDRVEQYF. CDR3 DNA: TGTGCCAGCAGTTCCCCGGACAGGGTCGAGCAGTACTTC.

V gene TRBV3-1 combines with J gene TRBJ2-1; D is possibly TRBD2 (6 bases). V lost 11 bases, J lost 2 bases, and 28 bases lay in between. This CDR3 comprises 18 residues. Germline V gene sequence: CDR1 LGHDT, CDR2 YNNKEL (reference sequence). The CDR3 here is CASCQDRAGRGTYNEQFF. The CDR3 nucleotides read TGTGCCTCCTGCCAAGATCGGGCGGGGCGGGGCACCTACAATGAGCAGTTCTTC.